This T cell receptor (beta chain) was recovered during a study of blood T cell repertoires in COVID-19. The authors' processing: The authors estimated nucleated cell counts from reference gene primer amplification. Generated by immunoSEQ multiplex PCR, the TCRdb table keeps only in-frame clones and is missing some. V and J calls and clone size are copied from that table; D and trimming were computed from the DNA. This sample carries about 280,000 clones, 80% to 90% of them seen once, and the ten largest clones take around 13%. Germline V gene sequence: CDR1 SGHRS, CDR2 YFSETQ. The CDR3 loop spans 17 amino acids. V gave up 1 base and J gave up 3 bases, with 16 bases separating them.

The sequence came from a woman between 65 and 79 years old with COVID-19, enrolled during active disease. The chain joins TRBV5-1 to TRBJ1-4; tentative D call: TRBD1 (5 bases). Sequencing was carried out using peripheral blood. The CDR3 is CASSLNFRRGANEKLFF. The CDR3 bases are TGCGCCAGCAGCTTGAATTTCCGGCGGGGGGCTAATGAAAAACTGTTTTTT.